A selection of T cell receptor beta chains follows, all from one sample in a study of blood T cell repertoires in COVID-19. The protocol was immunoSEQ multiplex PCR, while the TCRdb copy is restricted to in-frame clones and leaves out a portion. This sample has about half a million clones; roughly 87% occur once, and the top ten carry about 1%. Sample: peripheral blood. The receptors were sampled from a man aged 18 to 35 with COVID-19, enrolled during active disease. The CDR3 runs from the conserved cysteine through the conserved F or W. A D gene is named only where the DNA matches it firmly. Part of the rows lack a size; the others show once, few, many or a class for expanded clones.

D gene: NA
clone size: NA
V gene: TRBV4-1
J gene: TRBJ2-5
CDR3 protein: CASSLNPGLLQETQYF
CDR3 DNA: TGCGCCAGCAGCCTGAACCCGGGACTCCTTCAAGAGACCCAGTACTTC

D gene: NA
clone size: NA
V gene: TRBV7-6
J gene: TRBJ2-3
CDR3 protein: CASSPVGGSVTDTQYF
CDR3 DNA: TGTGCCAGCAGCCCGGTCGGGGGTAGCGTAACAGATACGCAGTATTTT

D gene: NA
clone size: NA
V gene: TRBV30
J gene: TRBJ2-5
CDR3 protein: CAWSWEMGQETQYF
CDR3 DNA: TGTGCCTGGAGTTGGGAGATGGGTCAAGAGACCCAGTACTTC

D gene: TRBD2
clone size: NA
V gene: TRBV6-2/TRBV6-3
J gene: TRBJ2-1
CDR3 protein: CASSPPTSGVRSSYNEQFF
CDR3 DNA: TGTGCCAGCAGCCCCCCGACTAGCGGGGTCCGCAGCTCCTACAATGAGCAGTTCTTC

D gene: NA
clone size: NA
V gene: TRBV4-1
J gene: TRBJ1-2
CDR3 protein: CASSQLTGTYGYTF
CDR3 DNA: TGCGCCAGCAGCCAGTTAACAGGGACCTATGGCTACACCTTC

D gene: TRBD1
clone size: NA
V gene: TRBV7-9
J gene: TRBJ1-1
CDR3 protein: CASSLRTGWMNTEAFF
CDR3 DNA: TGTGCCAGCAGCTTAAGGACAGGGTGGATGAACACTGAAGCTTTCTTT

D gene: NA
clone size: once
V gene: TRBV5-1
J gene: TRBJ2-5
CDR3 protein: CASSLVGGSQETQYF
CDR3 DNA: TGCGCCAGCAGCTTGGTTGGAGGGTCCCAAGAGACCCAGTACTTC

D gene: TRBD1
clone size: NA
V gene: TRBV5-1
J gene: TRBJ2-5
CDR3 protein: CASSPGQETQYF
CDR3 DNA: TGCGCCAGCAGCCCGGGACAGGAGACCCAGTACTTC

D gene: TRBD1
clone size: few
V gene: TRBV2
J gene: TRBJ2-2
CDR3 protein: CASSPGQGDTGELFF
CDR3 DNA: TGTGCCAGCAGTCCCGGACAGGGGGACACCGGGGAGCTGTTTTTT

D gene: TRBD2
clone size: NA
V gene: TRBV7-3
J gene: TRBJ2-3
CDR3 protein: CASSFLAATSTDTQYF
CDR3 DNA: TGTGCCAGCAGCTTTCTAGCGGCCACAAGCACAGATACGCAGTATTTT

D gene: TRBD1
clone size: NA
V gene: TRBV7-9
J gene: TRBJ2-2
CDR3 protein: CAITGDTGELFF
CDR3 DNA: TGTGCCATTACAGGGGACACCGGGGAGCTGTTTTTT

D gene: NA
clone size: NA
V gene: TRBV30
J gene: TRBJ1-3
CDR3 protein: CAFQDRTAGNTIYF
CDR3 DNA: TGTGCCTTCCAAGACAGGACCGCTGGAAACACCATATATTTT

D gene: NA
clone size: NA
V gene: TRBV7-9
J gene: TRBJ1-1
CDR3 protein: CASSLDSYTEAFF
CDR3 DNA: TGTGCCAGCAGCCTCGACAGTTACACTGAAGCTTTCTTT

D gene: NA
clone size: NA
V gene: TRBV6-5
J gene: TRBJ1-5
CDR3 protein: CASISGGNQPQHF
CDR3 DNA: TGTGCCAGCATATCAGGGGGCAATCAGCCCCAGCATTTT

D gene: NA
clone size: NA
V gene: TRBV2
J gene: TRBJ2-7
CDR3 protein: CASGRRSSYEQYF
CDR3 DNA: TGTGCCAGCGGGCGAAGAAGCTCCTACGAGCAGTACTTC

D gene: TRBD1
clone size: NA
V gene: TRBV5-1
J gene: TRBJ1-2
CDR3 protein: CASSPGQGDGYTF
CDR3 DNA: TGCGCCAGCAGCCCGGGACAGGGGGATGGCTACACCTTC

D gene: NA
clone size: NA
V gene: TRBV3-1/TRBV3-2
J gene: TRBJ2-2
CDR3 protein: CASDAGRESGELFF
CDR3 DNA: TGTGCCAGCGACGCCGGACGGGAGTCCGGGGAGCTGTTTTTT

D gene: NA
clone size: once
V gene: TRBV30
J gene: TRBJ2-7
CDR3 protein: CAWSVLSEQYF
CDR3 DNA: TGTGCCTGGAGTGTACTTTCCGAGCAGTACTTC

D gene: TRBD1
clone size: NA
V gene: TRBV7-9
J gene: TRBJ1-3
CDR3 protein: CASSPTGQGGGNTIYF
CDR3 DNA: TGTGCCAGCAGCCCTACCGGACAGGGAGGAGGAAACACCATATATTTT

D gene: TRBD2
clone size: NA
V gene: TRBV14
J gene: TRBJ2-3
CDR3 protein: CASSQERETDTQYF
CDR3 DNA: TGTGCCAGCAGCCAAGAGCGGGAGACAGATACGCAGTATTTT

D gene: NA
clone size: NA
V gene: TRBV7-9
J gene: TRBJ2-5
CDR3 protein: CASGHRGGIETQYF
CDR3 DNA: TGTGCCAGCGGACACAGGGGAGGTATAGAGACCCAGTACTTC

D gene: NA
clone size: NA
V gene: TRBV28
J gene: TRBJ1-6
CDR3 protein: CASTVTGYGSPLHF
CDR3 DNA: TGTGCCAGCACCGTAACAGGGTACGGGTCACCCCTCCACTTT

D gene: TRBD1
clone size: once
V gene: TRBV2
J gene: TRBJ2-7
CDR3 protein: CASSARQGPYEQYF
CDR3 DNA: TGTGCCAGCAGCGCCAGACAGGGGCCCTACGAGCAGTACTTC

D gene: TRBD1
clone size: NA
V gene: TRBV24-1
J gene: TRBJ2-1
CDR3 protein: CATSDQDRGRNEQFF
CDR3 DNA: TGTGCCACCAGTGACCAGGACAGGGGGCGAAATGAGCAGTTCTTC

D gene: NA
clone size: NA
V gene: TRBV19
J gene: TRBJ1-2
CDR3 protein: CASNPGRGRKNYGYTF
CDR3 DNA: TGTGCCAGTAATCCGGGCAGGGGACGGAAAAACTATGGCTACACCTTC